The 17 T cell receptor beta chains presented below share a single source sample, sequenced in a study of identical twins. Each CDR3 protein gets one entry after TCRdb re-called the 5' RACE reads with MiXCR. This sample yields 500,000 or so distinct CDR3 sequences, of which 14% are seen a single time; 0.98% belongs to the top ten. These sequences were also reported in another study, on yellow fever vaccine responses in identical twins.

Sequencing used CD4+ T cells sorted from blood. Receptors originate from a woman in her late teens or twenties in good health.

This clonotype has a handful of counts. V is TRBV30 and J is TRBJ2-1, with TRBD2 matching over 8 bases. There are 12 residues in the CDR3. Germline CDR1 reads GTSNPN; CDR2 reads SVGIG (reference sequence). The ends lost 5 bases at V and 7 bases at J; junction bases unmatched: 4. Here the CDR3 reads CAWGTSRNEQFF. The CDR3 region has the DNA TGTGCCTGGGGGACTAGTAGAAATGAGCAGTTCTTC.

This clonotype was seen a handful of times. The rearrangement links TRBV21-1 to TRBJ2-1; the D segment call TRBD1 is taken from the table without a DNA check. TRBV21-1 is deemed a pseudogene. The CDR3 has 17 amino acids. CDR3 coding DNA: TGTGCCAGCACCGTCCCGGGACAGGGCCTGTCGGGCAATGAGCAGTTCTTC. Translation: CASTVPGQGLSGNEQFF.

This clonotype turned up a few times. The genes are TRBV5-6 and TRBJ2-6; D is unclear. The V and J ends lost 4 bases and 0 bases respectively, with 11 bases between them. This CDR3 is 16 amino acids long. CDR1 SGHDT and CDR2 YYEEEE come from the germline V gene. Here the CDR3 DNA reads TGTGCCAGCAGCCGTAACAGAATCTCTGGGGCCAACGTCCTGACTTTC. Translating gives CASSRNRISGANVLTF.

This clonotype occurred a few times. This CDR3 reads CASSFRTGWGETQYF. The DNA for the CDR3 is TGTGCCAGCAGCTTCCGGACGGGATGGGGGGAGACCCAGTACTTC. The chain is built from TRBV5-6 and TRBJ2-5; tentatively, D is TRBD1 or TRBD2 (5 bases each). This CDR3 has 15 amino acids. Germline CDR1 reads SGHDT; CDR2 reads YYEEEE. V lost 2 bases, J lost 5 bases, and 16 bases lay in between.

J is TRBJ2-3 and V is TRBV20-1, with TRBD2 matching 8 bases. This CDR3 has 17 amino acids. V was clipped by 4 bases and J by 3 bases; unmatched bases: 15. CDR1 is DFQATT and CDR2 is SNEGSKA in the germline V gene (reference sequence). CDR3 nucleotides: TGCAGTGCTACTGGCGGGAGGACATTCCTGTCGACAGATACGCAGTATTTT. This translates into CSATGGRTFLSTDTQYF.

This clonotype has a count of ten or more. V is TRBV28 and J is TRBJ2-3; D call uncertain. The CDR3 spans 14 residues. Trimming stripped 5 bases from V and 3 bases from J, with 12 bases between. The germline gives CDR1 MDHEN, CDR2 SYDVKM. The CDR3 here is CASSPAGFTDTQYF. The CDR3 coding sequence is TGTGCCAGCAGTCCTGCTGGATTTACAGATACGCAGTATTTT.

This clonotype was observed a handful of times. CDR3 in amino acids: CASSPGGLQETQYF. In DNA form, the CDR3 reads TGCGCCAGCAGCCCAGGAGGCCTCCAAGAGACCCAGTACTTC. The genes are TRBV5-1 and TRBJ2-5; D may be TRBD2 (5 bases). The V gene's germline CDR1 is SGHRS and CDR2 YFSETQ. The V end lost 4 bases, the J end lost 1 base, and 11 bases lay between the germline ends. The CDR3 runs to 14 residues.

Details on this clonotype: At one end the junction does not follow the germline gene, possibly because of a read error. The V call is TRBV6-5, the J call TRBJ2-5; no clear D. The CDR3 sequence is 15 residues long. Germline V lookup: CDR1 MNHEY, CDR2 SVGAGI. The CDR3 sequence: CANSYPLPRSETQYF. CDR3 DNA: TGTGCCAACAGTTACCCATTACCTAGATCGGAGACCCAGTACTTC.

CDR3 DNA: TGTGCCAGCAGCTTAGGAGGAGGGCGGCGGGGCTCAGATACGCAGTATTTT. Translation gives CASSLGGGRRGSDTQYF. The chain couples TRBV11-2 to TRBJ2-3; D might be TRBD2 (6 bases). Trimming took 1 base from V and 4 from J, leaving 18 bases between them. This CDR3 contains 17 residues. Germline V lookup: CDR1 SGHAT, CDR2 FQNNGV.

The chain carries TRBV27 and TRBJ1-4; D uncertain. The CDR3 is made up of 14 amino acids. From germline, CDR1 is MNHEY and CDR2 SMNVEV (reference sequence). V shed 4 bases and J shed 8 bases, with 14 bases lying between them. The CDR3 loop reads CASSWVGREEKLFF. Here the CDR3 DNA reads TGTGCCAGCAGTTGGGTAGGACGGGAAGAAAAACTGTTTTTT.

As concerns this clonotype: A much larger clone sits a single nucleotide away, making a read error possible. This chain connects TRBV10-3 to TRBJ2-6; D unclear. The CDR3 runs to 19 residues. Germline V gene sequence: CDR1 ENHRY, CDR2 SYGVKD. The DNA for the CDR3 is TGTGCCATCAGTGAGTCGGCCGGTCCCGGCCCCTCTAGGGCCAACGTCCTGACTTTC. It codes for CAISESAGPGPSRANVLTF.

This clonotype was recorded many times. This chain connects TRBV7-9 to TRBJ2-6, with 11 bases fitting TRBD1. The germline CDR1 and CDR2 sequences are SEHNR and FQNEAQ (reference sequence). The CDR3 is made up of 19 amino acids. After removal of 5 bases from V and 2 bases from J, the junction contained 11 bases not matched to a gene. CDR3: CASSGKDRGRITGANVLTF. The CDR3, as DNA: TGTGCCAGCAGCGGAAAGGACAGGGGGCGCATCACTGGGGCCAACGTCCTGACTTTC.

The genes are TRBV27 and TRBJ2-2; D remains ambiguous. The CDR3 is 13 residues long. V dropped 1 base and J dropped 8 bases, with 8 bases sitting between them. The germline CDR1 and CDR2 sequences are MNHEY and SMNVEV (reference sequence). The chain's CDR3 is CASSLLSPGELFF. The CDR3 region has the DNA TGTGCCAGCAGTTTATTATCACCGGGGGAGCTGTTTTTT.

This clonotype appeared many times. It is unclear where the CDR3 begins or ends on the DNA, so no DNA is shown, and the CDR3 is as TCRdb lists it. J is TRBJ2-1 and V is TRBV12-3 or TRBV12-4; TRBD1 is taken as the D call from the table, unchecked against the DNA. With termini counted, the CDR3 has 11 amino acids. The CDR3 here is CASSFGKGAFF.

The chain employs TRBV5-5 and TRBJ2-2; D might be TRBD1 (6 bases). The germline V and J ends were trimmed by 4 bases and 3 bases, with 16 bases remaining between them. The length of the CDR3 is 16 residues. CDR1 is SGHKS and CDR2 is YYEKEE in the germline V gene (reference sequence). CDR3 sequence reads: CASSIDRRSDTGELFF. The CDR3 bases are TGTGCCAGCAGCATAGACAGGAGATCGGACACCGGGGAGCTGTTTTTT.

The CDR3 bases are TGTGCCAGCAGCTCCGGACTAGCGGGGGGGGCTAGGTACGAGCAGTACTTC. It encodes CASSSGLAGGARYEQYF. This chain links TRBV7-2 with TRBJ2-7; TRBD2 matches 15 bases. Losses at the gene ends were 4 bases for V and 4 bases for J; bases not matched to a gene: 8. The CDR3 consists of 17 residues. Germline V gene sequence: CDR1 SGHTA, CDR2 FQGNSA. Based on the CDR3 plus reference TRBV7-2 and TRBJ2-7, the full variable domain is GAGVSQSPSNKVTEKGKDVELRCDPISGHTALYWYRQSLGQGLEFLIYFQGNSAPDKSGLPSDRFSAERTGGSVSTLTIQRTQQEDSAVYLCASSSGLAGGARYEQYFGPGTRLTVT.

J is TRBJ2-3 and V is TRBV5-1, with 10 bases matching TRBD1. Germline V gene data show CDR1 as SGHRS and CDR2 as YFSETQ. The CDR3 is 14 amino acids. The J segment lost 3 bases and the V segment lost 7 bases, leaving 5 bases of the junction unmatched. The CDR3 sequence: CASRRQGATDTQYF. The DNA for the CDR3 is TGCGCCAGCCGGCGACAGGGGGCGACAGATACGCAGTATTTT.